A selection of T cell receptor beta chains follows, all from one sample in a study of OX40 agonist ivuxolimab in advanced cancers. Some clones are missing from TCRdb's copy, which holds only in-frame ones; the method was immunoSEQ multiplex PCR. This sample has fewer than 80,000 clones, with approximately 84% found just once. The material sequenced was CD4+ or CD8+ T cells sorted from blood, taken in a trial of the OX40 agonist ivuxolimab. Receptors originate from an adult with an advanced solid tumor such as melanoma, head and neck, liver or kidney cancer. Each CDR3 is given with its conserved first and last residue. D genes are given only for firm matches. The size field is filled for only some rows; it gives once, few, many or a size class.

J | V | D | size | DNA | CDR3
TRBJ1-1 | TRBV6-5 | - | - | TGTGCCAGCAGTTACGGTTACGCAGGCCTGAACACTGAAGCTTTCTTT | CASSYGYAGLNTEAFF
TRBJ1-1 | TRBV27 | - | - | TGTGCCAGCAGTCTGTGGGGCGCGGTTAAAACTGAAGCTTTCTTT | CASSLWGAVKTEAFF
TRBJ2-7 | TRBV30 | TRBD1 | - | TGTGCCTGGAGCAGACAGGGGTGGGACGAGCAGTACTTC | CAWSRQGWDEQYF
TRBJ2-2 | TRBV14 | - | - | TGTGCCAGCAGCCAAGATACCGGGTCCTGGAACACCGGGGAGCTGTTTTTT | CASSQDTGSWNTGELFF
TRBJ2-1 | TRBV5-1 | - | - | TGCGCCAGCAGCTTGGAGGACCCTCTCAATGAGCAGTTCTTC | CASSLEDPLNEQFF
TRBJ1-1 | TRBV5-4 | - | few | TGTGCCAGCAGCAATCCGGGACACTTAGTCCCTGAAGCTTTCTTT | CASSNPGHLVPEAFF
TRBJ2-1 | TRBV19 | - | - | TGTGCCAGTAGTAAACAGGTGTCCTACAATGAGCAGTTCTTC | CASSKQVSYNEQFF
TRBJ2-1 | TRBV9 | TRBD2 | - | TGTGCCAGCAGCCCTCGACTAGCGGGAGTTTACTCCTACAATGAGCAGTTCTTC | CASSPRLAGVYSYNEQFF
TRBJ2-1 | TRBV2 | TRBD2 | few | TGTGCCAGCAGCTCCCTAGCGGGAAATGAGCAGTTCTTC | CASSSLAGNEQFF
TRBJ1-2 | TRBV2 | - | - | TGTGCCAGCAGAACTTTCTATGGCTACACCTTC | CASRTFYGYTF
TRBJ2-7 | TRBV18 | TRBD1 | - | TGTGCCAGCTCACTAATCTTTTCCCCAGGACAGGGGCCTTACGAGCAGTACTTC | CASSLIFSPGQGPYEQYF
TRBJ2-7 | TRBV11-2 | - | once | TGTGCCAGCAGCTCCGGGGCCCCTCTAAGATATTACGAGCAGTACTTC | CASSSGAPLRYYEQYF
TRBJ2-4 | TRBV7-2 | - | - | TGTGCCAGCAGCTTAGGCCAGCGGGCCAAAAACATTCAGTACTTC | CASSLGQRAKNIQYF
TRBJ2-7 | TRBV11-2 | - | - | TGTGCCAGCAGCTTAGGAGATTTCTACGAGCAGTACTTC | CASSLGDFYEQYF
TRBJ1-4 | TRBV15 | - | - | TGTGCCACCAGCAGAGATGGAGAGGCAATCGAAAAACTGTTTTTT | CATSRDGEAIEKLFF
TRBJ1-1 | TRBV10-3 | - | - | TGTGCCATCAGTCCACAGGGTTACACTGAAGCTTTCTTT | CAISPQGYTEAFF
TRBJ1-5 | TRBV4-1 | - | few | TGCGCCAGCAGCCAAGCCATACAGGGAGTAAGCAATCAGCCCCAGCATTTT | CASSQAIQGVSNQPQHF
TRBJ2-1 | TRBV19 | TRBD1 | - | TGTGCCAGTAGTCTCCATCTGAGACAGGGGGTAGGTAATGAGCAGTTCTTC | CASSLHLRQGVGNEQFF
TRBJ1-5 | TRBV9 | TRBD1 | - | TGTGCCAGCAGCGCCGGGACAGGTAACCAGCCCCAGCATTTT | CASSAGTGNQPQHF
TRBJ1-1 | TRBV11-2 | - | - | TGTGCCAGCAGCTTAGGTGGAACCACTGAAGCTTTCTTT | CASSLGGTTEAFF
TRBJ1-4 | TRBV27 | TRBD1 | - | TGTGCCAGCAGTGACAGGGGGCCAACTAATGAAAAACTGTTTTTT | CASSDRGPTNEKLFF
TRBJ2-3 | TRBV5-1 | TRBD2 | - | TGCGCCAGCAGCGCGGCTAGCGGGGGGGCCCGCGGTACGCAGTATTTT | CASSAASGGARGTQYF
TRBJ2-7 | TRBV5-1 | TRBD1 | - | TGCGCCAGCAACCCCGACAGGGGGTACGAGCAGTACTTC | CASNPDRGYEQYF